What follows is one T cell receptor (beta chain) and its context. What it binds is not known. Graves' hyperthyroidism without ophthalmopathy progression within 18 months was termed stable. Using roughly 9.4 ml of fresh peripheral blood, PBMCs were prepared. This specimen comes from a study of T cells in Graves' hyperthyroidism and ophthalmopathy. Background on the study: Peripheral blood was secured at the point of initial diagnosis, before any treatment.

General observations from the study: Stable hyperthyroidism was told apart from ophthalmopathy by a model built on 13 V-J features.

TCR beta CDR3 region amplification was performed from RNA transcripts. A first-round RT-PCR of the TCR CDR3 used the HTBI primer set. TCRdb independently ran MiXCR on the multiplex PCR reads; one entry per CDR3 protein. The table lists under 350,000 distinct CDR3 sequences, over 15% of them singletons. The receptor was derived from a woman between 50 and 59 years old with Graves' hyperthyroidism. The sample was blood.

CDR3 in amino acids: CASTGARSSEQFF. The CDR3 DNA reads as TGCGCCAGCACAGGGGCGCGATCAAGTGAGCAGTTCTTC. The rearrangement uses TRBV5-1 and TRBJ2-1; a weak D match, TRBD1 (6 bases). V shed 6 bases and J shed 9 bases, with 16 bases lying between them. CDR3 size: 13 residues. Germline loops: CDR1 SGHRS, CDR2 YFSETQ.